This is a list of T cell receptor beta chains from one sample in a study of cytomegalovirus exposure and HLA in healthy donors. The data were produced by immunoSEQ multiplex PCR, yet TCRdb's version contains in-frame clones alone and is incomplete. The sample records about 120,000 clones, approximately 82% being singletons. Sequencing was done on a sample of PBMCs. Source of these receptors: a man aged 18 to 29 in good health and CMV-seropositive. The CDR3 runs from the conserved cysteine through the conserved F or W. A D gene is named only where the DNA matches it firmly. Only part of the rows carry a size: once, few, many, or a class if the clone is expanded.

D,J,size,V,DNA,CDR3
-,TRBJ1-2,-,TRBV30,TGTGCCTGGAATACGAGGCTTGGCTACACCTTC,CAWNTRLGYTF
-,TRBJ2-7,-,TRBV12-2,TGTGCAAGTCGCTTAGCAGGGGCCATTAAAGGGTCCTACGAGCAGTACTTC,CASRLAGAIKGSYEQYF
TRBD2,TRBJ2-2,-,TRBV9,TGTGCCAGCAGCGTTCGGACTAGCGGGGATCCCACCGGGGAGCTGTTTTTT,CASSVRTSGDPTGELFF
-,TRBJ2-1,-,TRBV20-1,TGCAGTGCGGTGGAGGCGGGTGAGCAGTTCTTC,CSAVEAGEQFF
TRBD1,TRBJ2-3,-,TRBV7-9,TGTGCCAGCAGCTCTCCGGGACAGGGGCAACATACGCAGTATTTT,CASSSPGQGQHTQYF
TRBD2,TRBJ2-2,-,TRBV6-5,TGTGCCAGCAGTTACTTCGGGGGGAGCCCCGGGGAGCTGTTTTTT,CASSYFGGSPGELFF
TRBD2,TRBJ2-7,-,TRBV27,TGTGCCAGCAGTTTAGACCCGGGGGGAAGCTCCTACGAGCAGTACTTC,CASSLDPGGSSYEQYF
-,TRBJ1-2,-,TRBV5-4,TGTGCCAGCAGCTCGTTAGGGGAAAATGGCTACACCTTC,CASSSLGENGYTF
TRBD1,TRBJ1-1,-,TRBV25-1,TGTGCCAGTCAGGGACAGGAGAACACTGAAGCTTTCTTT,CASQGQENTEAFF
-,TRBJ2-6,-,TRBV7-6,TGTGCCAGCAGCGTTAACAGGGGGGGGAACTCTGGGGCCAACGTCCTGACTTTC,CASSVNRGGNSGANVLTF
TRBD2,TRBJ2-1,-,TRBV10-1,TGCGCCAGCAGCGACCCGGGAGGGAATGAGCAGTTCTTC,CASSDPGGNEQFF
-,TRBJ1-5,-,TRBV19,TGTGCCAGTAGTATCGGCCAGGGGTTGGGCAATCAGCCCCAGCATTTT,CASSIGQGLGNQPQHF
-,TRBJ2-4,-,TRBV27,TGTGCCAGCAAGACCGACTACGGAGACATTCAGTACTTC,CASKTDYGDIQYF
-,TRBJ1-5,-,TRBV18,TGTGCCAGCTCCGACCGGAGGGAGACTAGCAATCAGCCCCAGCATTTT,CASSDRRETSNQPQHF
TRBD1,TRBJ2-6,once,TRBV5-4,TGTGCCAACTACAGGGGGCCCGGGGCCAACGTCCTGACTTTC,CANYRGPGANVLTF
TRBD1,TRBJ2-7,-,TRBV2,TGTGCCAGCAGCGGTGGACAGGTCTTAGAGCAGTACTTC,CASSGGQVLEQYF
-,TRBJ1-1,-,TRBV9,TGTGCCAGCAGCGACAGGGTGAGCACTGAAGCTTTCTTT,CASSDRVSTEAFF
-,TRBJ2-1,-,TRBV7-2,TGTGCCAGCAGCTTGGCGGGGGCCGGAGGCAATGAGCAGTTCTTC,CASSLAGAGGNEQFF
TRBD2,TRBJ2-1,-,TRBV7-8,TGTGCCAGCAGAGCCCCTAGCGGGGGGAAGGGCAATGAGCAGTTCTTC,CASRAPSGGKGNEQFF
TRBD2,TRBJ2-3,-,TRBV9,TGTGCCAGCAGCGCCCCCGTACTAGCGGGGGTTCTCTCGGATACGCAGTATTTT,CASSAPVLAGVLSDTQYF
TRBD1,TRBJ1-2,-,TRBV5-1,TGCGCCAGCAGCTTGGCCCTACAGGGGGCCTTTAACTATGGCTACACCTTC,CASSLALQGAFNYGYTF
-,TRBJ1-1,-,TRBV5-1,TGCGCCAGCAGCTTGGGGGGGCAGATCAACACTGAAGCTTTCTTT,CASSLGGQINTEAFF
-,TRBJ1-2,few,TRBV6-4,TGTGCCAGCAGTGACTCCGCTGGGGGGTACTATGGCTACACCTTC,CASSDSAGGYYGYTF
-,TRBJ1-1,-,TRBV5-1,TGCGCCAGCAGCTTGGCAGGTTTCGGCGCTGAAGCTTTCTTT,CASSLAGFGAEAFF
-,TRBJ2-2,once,TRBV9,TGTGCCAGCAGCGTAGAGGAGTTTGGGGAGCTGTTTTTT,CASSVEEFGELFF
TRBD1,TRBJ2-7,-,TRBV2,TGTGCCAGCAGTTATGCGCTGACAGGGCAAACCTACGAGCAGTACTTC,CASSYALTGQTYEQYF
TRBD2,TRBJ2-7,-,TRBV9,TGTGCCAGCAGCGTAGGACTAGCGGGGGGGCCCCCCGAGCAGTACTTC,CASSVGLAGGPPEQYF
-,TRBJ2-3,-,TRBV7-7,TGTGCCAGCAGCTCTACCCGGGAGAAGCAGTATTTT,CASSSTREKQYF
TRBD1,TRBJ2-7,-,TRBV30,TGTGCCTGGGCGTCTAGGACAGGGGCCTACGAGCAGTACTTC,CAWASRTGAYEQYF
TRBD2,TRBJ2-7,-,TRBV9,TGTGCCAGCAGCGTAGGGGGAGGGGACGAGCGGTACTTC,CASSVGGGDERYF
-,TRBJ1-1,-,TRBV18,TGTGCCAGCTCACATACGTCCACCTGGCCTGAAGCTTTCTTT,CASSHTSTWPEAFF
-,TRBJ2-5,-,TRBV29-1,TGCAGCGTTGACGGTCGTGGGGGGGAGACCCAGTACTTC,CSVDGRGGETQYF
TRBD2,TRBJ2-7,-,TRBV4-1,TGCGCCAGCAGCCAAGTGGGACTAGCGAAGCTCTACGAGCAGTACTTC,CASSQVGLAKLYEQYF
TRBD1,TRBJ1-2,-,TRBV19,TGTGCCAGTAGTCTAAGGACAGGGGATGGCTACACCTTC,CASSLRTGDGYTF
TRBD1,TRBJ1-1,-,TRBV9,TGTGCCAGCAGCCGGGGGACAGCCGTGCGCGACACTGAAGCTTTCTTT,CASSRGTAVRDTEAFF